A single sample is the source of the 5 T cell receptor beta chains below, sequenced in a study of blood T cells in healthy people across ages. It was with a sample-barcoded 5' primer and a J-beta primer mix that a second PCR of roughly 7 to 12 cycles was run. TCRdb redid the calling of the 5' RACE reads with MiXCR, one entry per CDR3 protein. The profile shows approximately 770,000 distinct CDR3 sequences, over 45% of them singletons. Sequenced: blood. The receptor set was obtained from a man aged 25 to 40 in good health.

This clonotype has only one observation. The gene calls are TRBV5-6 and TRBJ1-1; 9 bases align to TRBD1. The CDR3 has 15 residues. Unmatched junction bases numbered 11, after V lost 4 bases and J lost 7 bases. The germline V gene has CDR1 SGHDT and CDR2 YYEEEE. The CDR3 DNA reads TGTGCCAGCAGCCCCGGGGACAGGGCTTCTGTTGAAGCTTTCTTT. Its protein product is CASSPGDRASVEAFF.

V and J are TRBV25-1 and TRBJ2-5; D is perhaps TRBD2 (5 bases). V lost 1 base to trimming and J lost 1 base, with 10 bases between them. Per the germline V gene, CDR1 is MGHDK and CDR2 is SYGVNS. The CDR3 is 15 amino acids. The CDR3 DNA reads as TGTGCCAGCAGTGAATTCGCTCGGGGCCAAGAGACCCAGTACTTC. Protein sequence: CASSEFARGQETQYF.

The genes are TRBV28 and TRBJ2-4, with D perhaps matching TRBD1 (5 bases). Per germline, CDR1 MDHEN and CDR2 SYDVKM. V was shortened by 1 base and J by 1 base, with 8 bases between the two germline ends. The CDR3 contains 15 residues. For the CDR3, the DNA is TGTGCCAGCAGTTTATCCCCAGGGGCCAAAAACATTCAGTACTTC. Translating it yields CASSLSPGAKNIQYF. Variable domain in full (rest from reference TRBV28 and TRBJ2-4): DVKVTQSSRYLVKRTGEKVFLECVQDMDHENMFWYRQDPGLGLRLIYFSYDVKMKEKGDIPEGYSVSREKKERFSLILESASTNQTSMYLCASSLSPGAKNIQYFGAGTRLSVL.

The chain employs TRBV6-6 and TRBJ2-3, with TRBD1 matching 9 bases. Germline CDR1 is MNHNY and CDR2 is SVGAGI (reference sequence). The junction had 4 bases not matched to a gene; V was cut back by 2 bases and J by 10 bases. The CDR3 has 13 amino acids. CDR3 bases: TGTGCCAGCAGTTACCCGGACAGGGGATCGCAGTATTTT. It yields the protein CASSYPDRGSQYF.

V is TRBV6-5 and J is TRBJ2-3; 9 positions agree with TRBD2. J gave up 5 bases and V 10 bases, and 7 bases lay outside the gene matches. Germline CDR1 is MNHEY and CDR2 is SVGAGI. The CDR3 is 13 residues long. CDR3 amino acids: CATRTSAEDTQYF. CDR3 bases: TGTGCCACCAGGACTAGCGCCGAAGATACGCAGTATTTT.